The TCR beta chain under discussion was sequenced for a study of graft-versus-host responses after intestinal transplantation. Overall study context: Recipients were given multivisceral, liver-intestinal, or isolated intestinal transplants. The recipients all started with anti-thymocyte globulin induction and then took tacrolimus and steroids for 2 to 4 years. Findings of the study overall: GvH clones occurred in recipient marrow; some first appeared in ileum or blood. Allograft graft-versus-host to host-versus-graft clonal ratios ran high in patients with graft-donor T cell macrochimerism.

The V end was cut by 5 bases, the J end by 6 bases, with 13 bases between. The length of the CDR3 is 13 residues. Germline-derived CDR1 and CDR2 are WNHNN and SYGVQD (reference sequence). The protocol was immunoSEQ multiplex PCR, while the TCRdb copy is restricted to in-frame clones and leaves out a portion. The sample includes around 39,000 clones, around 92% of them seen just once. On this clone: Its antigen is not identified.

The sequence was obtained from a human patient who received an intestinal transplant, so some T cells may come from the graft donor. This specimen consisted of PBMCs, obtained 260 to 280 days after transplant. This chain uses TRBV10-1 with TRBJ1-2; the D gene is possibly TRBD1 (5 bases). The CDR3 sequence is CASSLSGTHGYTF. DNA for the CDR3: TGCGCCAGCAGTTTGAGCGGGACTCATGGCTACACCTTC.